This TCR beta chain is drawn from a study of circulating and synovial CD4+ cells in juvenile arthritis. Study results and limitations: Some such blood samples were as oligoclonal as synovium. Compared with bulk blood, circulating pathogenic-like lymphocytes shared substantially more CDR3 sequences with synovial T cells. Overlap with synovium rose as more T cells were sequenced.

About this clone: The antigen remains unidentified.

Donors were patients with active juvenile idiopathic arthritis. Method: immunoSEQ multiplex PCR; TCRdb's copy keeps in-frame clones and lacks some. Counted here are about 34,000 clones, less than 97% occurring once; the ten biggest clones make up 0.15% to 0.2%. This CDR3 is 16 amino acids long. CDR1 is SSHAT and CDR2 is FNYEAQ in the germline V gene (reference sequence). V was clipped by 5 bases and J by 5 bases; unmatched bases: 9. The rearrangement joins TRBV7-7 to TRBJ2-3; 11 nucleotides line up with TRBD2. This clonotype was obtained from a human donor with juvenile idiopathic arthritis. The sequenced material came from CD4+ T cells from blood. For the CDR3, the DNA is TGTGCCAGCAGCAAATTAGCGGGGGGGCTGGTAGATACGCAGTATTTT. Translated, it gives CASSKLAGGLVDTQYF.